A single sample is the source of the 18 T cell receptor beta chains below, sequenced in a study. TCRdb recomputed calls from the RT-PCR reads with MiXCR, one row per CDR3 protein. The sample holds about 680,000 distinct CDR3 sequences, 14% seen once. Sequenced sample: memory CD4+ T cells from blood. The origin of the receptors is a female donor in good health, serving as a healthy control.

V usage is TRBV28 and J usage is TRBJ2-5; D gene unclear. Per germline, CDR1 MDHEN and CDR2 SYDVKM. This CDR3 has 11 residues. V was pared by 5 bases and J by 5 bases, with 6 bases between. The CDR3 sequence is CASSGPETQYF. CDR3 DNA sequence: TGTGCCAGCAGTGGCCCGGAGACCCAGTACTTC.

This sequence joins TRBV6-5 and TRBJ1-4; D remains ambiguous. This CDR3 is 14 amino acids long. Germline V gene sequence: CDR1 MNHEY, CDR2 SVGAGI. Trimming took 0 bases from V and 6 from J, leaving 8 bases between them. This CDR3 is CASSYSGSDEKLFF. The CDR3, as DNA: TGTGCCAGCAGTTACTCGGGGAGTGATGAAAAACTGTTTTTT.

This clonotype came up a few times. The J gene is TRBJ1-2, the V gene TRBV14; D remains unclear. V lost 3 bases, J lost 4 bases, and 9 bases lay in between. This CDR3 contains 13 residues. Germline V CDR1 and CDR2: SGHDN, FVKESK. The CDR3 sequence is CASSQGRSYGYTF. The CDR3 DNA follows: TGTGCCAGCAGCCAGGGCAGGTCCTATGGCTACACCTTC. Based on the CDR3 plus reference TRBV14 and TRBJ1-2, the full variable domain is EAGVTQFPSHSVIEKGQTVTLRCDPISGHDNLYWYRRVMGKEIKFLLHFVKESKQDESGMPNNRFLAERTGGTYSTLKVQPAELEDSGVYFCASSQGRSYGYTFGSGTRLTVV.

This clonotype was detected ten times or more. This chain uses TRBV6-5 with TRBJ2-6; TRBD1 might be the D (6 bases). The CDR3 consists of 15 residues. The germline V gene encodes CDR1 MNHEY and CDR2 SVGAGI. V was shortened by 6 bases and J by 4 bases, with 13 bases between the two germline ends. The CDR3, as DNA: TGTGCCAGCAGGGACAGTAGTTCAGGGGCCAACGTCCTGACTTTC. Amino acid sequence: CASRDSSSGANVLTF.

This clonotype was counted only a few times. V gene TRBV7-9 combines with J gene TRBJ1-5, with 8 bases identical to TRBD1. The CDR3 consists of 13 residues. Looked up from germline, CDR1 is SEHNR and CDR2 is FQNEAQ (reference sequence). V was pared by 8 bases and J by 5 bases, with 5 bases of the junction left unmatched. As DNA, the CDR3 is TGTGCCAGCGTTGGACAGGGAGATCAGCCCCAGCATTTT. It is translated as CASVGQGDQPQHF.

This clonotype has just a few counts. The gene calls are TRBV4-2 and TRBJ2-4, with TRBD2 matching over 10 bases. Germline trimming cut 1 base from V and 0 bases from J; bases unmatched to any gene: 6. The CDR3 contains 18 residues. Per the germline V gene, CDR1 is LGHNA and CDR2 is YNFKEQ. CDR3 coding DNA: TGTGCCAGCAGCCAAGTTAGCGGGAGGACGAAAGCCAAAAACATTCAGTACTTC. The encoded protein is CASSQVSGRTKAKNIQYF.

This chain uses TRBV21-1 with TRBJ2-7; no check of the table's D call, TRBD2, against the DNA was made. TRBV21-1 is described as a pseudogene. This CDR3 is built from 15 residues. The CDR3 here is CASSKAGWRNYEQYF. DNA for the CDR3: TGTGCCAGCAGCAAAGCAGGGTGGAGGAACTACGAGCAGTACTTC.

This clonotype was observed a few times. V gene TRBV6-1 combines with J gene TRBJ1-4; 8 bases match TRBD1. The CDR3 consists of 14 residues. J lost 8 bases, V lost 5 bases, and 7 bases had no gene match. Germline V gene data show CDR1 as MNHNS and CDR2 as SASEGT. CDR3 loop: CASSTDREDEKLFF. The CDR3 nucleotides are TGTGCCAGCAGTACGGACAGGGAAGACGAAAAACTGTTTTTT.

The chain uses TRBV12-3 or TRBV12-4 and TRBJ1-2; 7 bases line up with TRBD1. V lost 2 bases and J lost 8; bases outside the gene matches: 8. The CDR3 totals 14 residues. The CDR3 spells CASSLFNRGLGYTF. In DNA, the CDR3 is TGTGCCAGCAGTTTATTCAACAGGGGTCTAGGCTACACCTTC.

V usage is TRBV20-1 and J usage is TRBJ2-5, with D maybe TRBD2 (6 bases). Germline V gene sequence: CDR1 DFQATT, CDR2 SNEGSKA (reference sequence). V lost 3 bases and J 9 bases, leaving 14 bases between the germline ends. This CDR3 is 12 amino acids long. The CDR3 bases are TGCAGTGCTAGTGAAAAAGGGAGGCCCCAGTACTTC. Amino acids: CSASEKGRPQYF.

Ten or more counts support this clonotype. The chain couples TRBV5-1 to TRBJ1-4; 7 bases fit TRBD1. Germline CDR1 reads SGHRS; CDR2 reads YFSETQ. CDR3 length equals 15 residues. V trimming: 4 bases; J trimming: 8 bases; junction bases outside the gene matches: 11. The CDR3 DNA reads as TGCGCCAGCAGCCGAAAAAACGGACAGGACGAAAAACTGTTTTTT. Translated: CASSRKNGQDEKLFF.

The chain has TRBV7-9 and TRBJ1-1, with D unresolved. The CDR3 contains 13 residues. Trimming left V 8 bases short and J 2 bases short, with 12 bases between. CDR1 is SEHNR, CDR2 FQNEAQ, per germline (reference sequence). The CDR3 sequence: CASATFGNTEAFF. For the CDR3, the DNA is TGTGCCAGCGCTACCTTCGGTAACACTGAAGCTTTCTTT.

This chain links TRBV29-1 with TRBJ2-3, with 10 bases aligning to TRBD1. The CDR3 is 14 amino acids. Looked up from germline, CDR1 is SQVTM and CDR2 is ANQGSEA. Trimming cost V 4 bases and J 4 bases; bases outside gene matches: 5. The DNA of the CDR3 is TGCAGCGTTGGAAGGACAGGGGGGCCAGATACGCAGTATTTT. Translated: CSVGRTGGPDTQYF.

This clonotype was picked up a small number of times. V and J are TRBV4-3 and TRBJ2-2; TRBD2 agrees at 9 bases. Looked up from germline, CDR1 is LGHNA and CDR2 is YSLEER. The CDR3 covers 16 residues. V was clipped by 5 bases and J by 6 bases; unmatched bases: 10. CDR3 DNA sequence: TGCGCCAGCAGCGACGAATTAGCGGGGGTGGCCGGGGAGCTGTTTTTT. This translates into CASSDELAGVAGELFF.

The table lists this clonotype with a few counts. The chain carries TRBV27 and TRBJ2-7; D not certain. V shed 3 bases and J shed 2 bases, with 11 bases lying between them. The CDR3 covers 14 residues. The germline CDR1 and CDR2 sequences are MNHEY and SMNVEV (reference sequence). The CDR3 spells CASSLRRPAYEQYF. The DNA for the CDR3 is TGTGCCAGCAGTTTGCGGCGGCCCGCCTACGAGCAGTACTTC.

This clonotype was seen repeatedly, ten times or more. The chain is built from TRBV29-1 and TRBJ2-7; 10 nucleotides agree with TRBD1. Trimming removed 6 bases from V and 6 bases from J; junction bases left unmatched: 11. The germline CDR1 and CDR2 sequences are SQVTM and ANQGSEA. The CDR3 has 14 residues. CDR3 loop: CSVGGTGVPLEQYF. CDR3 in DNA: TGCAGCGTGGGCGGGACAGGGGTCCCCCTCGAGCAGTACTTC.

This clonotype was counted at least ten times. The V and J genes are TRBV6-6 and TRBJ1-5; TRBD1 might be the D (5 bases). Germline lookup yields CDR1 MNHNY and CDR2 SVGAGI (reference sequence). The germline V and J ends were trimmed by 7 bases and 2 bases, with 12 bases remaining between them. The CDR3 has 14 amino acids. The CDR3 region is CASTLRGGNQPQHF. Here the CDR3 DNA reads TGTGCCAGCACCTTGAGGGGTGGCAATCAGCCCCAGCATTTT.

V is TRBV11-2 and J is TRBJ2-1; either TRBD1 or TRBD2 may fit D (5 bases each). The CDR3 totals 17 residues. From germline, CDR1 is SGHAT and CDR2 FQNNGV. V was trimmed by 1 base and J by 2 bases, leaving 15 bases between them. The CDR3 reads CASSLGGSDRTYNEQFF. The CDR3 DNA reads TGTGCCAGCAGCTTAGGAGGGTCCGACAGAACCTACAATGAGCAGTTCTTC.